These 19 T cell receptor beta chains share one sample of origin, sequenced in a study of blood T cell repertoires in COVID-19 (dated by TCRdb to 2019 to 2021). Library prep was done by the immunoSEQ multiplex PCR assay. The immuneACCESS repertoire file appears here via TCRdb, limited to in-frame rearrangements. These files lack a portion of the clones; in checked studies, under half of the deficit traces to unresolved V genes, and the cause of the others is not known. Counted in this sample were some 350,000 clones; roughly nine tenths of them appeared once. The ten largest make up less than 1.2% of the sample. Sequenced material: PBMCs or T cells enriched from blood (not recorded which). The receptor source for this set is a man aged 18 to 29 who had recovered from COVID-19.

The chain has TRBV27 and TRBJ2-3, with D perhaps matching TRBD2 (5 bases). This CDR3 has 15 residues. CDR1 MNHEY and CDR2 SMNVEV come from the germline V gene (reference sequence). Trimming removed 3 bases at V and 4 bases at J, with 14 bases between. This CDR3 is CASSFNYPAADTQYF. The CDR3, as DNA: TGTGCCAGCAGTTTTAACTACCCAGCGGCAGATACGCAGTATTTT.

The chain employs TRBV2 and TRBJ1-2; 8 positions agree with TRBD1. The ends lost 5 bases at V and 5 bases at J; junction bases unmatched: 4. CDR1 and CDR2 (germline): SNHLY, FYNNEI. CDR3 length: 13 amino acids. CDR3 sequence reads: CASSPGQEYGYTF. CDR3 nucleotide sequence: TGTGCCAGCAGTCCGGGACAGGAATATGGCTACACCTTC.

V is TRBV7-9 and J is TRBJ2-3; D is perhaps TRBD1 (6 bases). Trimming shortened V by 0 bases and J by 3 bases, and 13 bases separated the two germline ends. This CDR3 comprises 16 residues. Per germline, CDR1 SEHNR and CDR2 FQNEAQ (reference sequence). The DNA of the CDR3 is TGTGCCAGCAGCTTAGCACTTACAGGGTCAACAGATACGCAGTATTTT. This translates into CASSLALTGSTDTQYF.

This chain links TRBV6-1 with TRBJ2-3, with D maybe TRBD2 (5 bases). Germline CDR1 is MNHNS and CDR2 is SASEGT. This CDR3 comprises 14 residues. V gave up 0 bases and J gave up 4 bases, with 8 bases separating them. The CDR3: CASSEAPGSDTQYF. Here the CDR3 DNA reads TGTGCCAGCAGTGAAGCGCCGGGGTCAGATACGCAGTATTTT.

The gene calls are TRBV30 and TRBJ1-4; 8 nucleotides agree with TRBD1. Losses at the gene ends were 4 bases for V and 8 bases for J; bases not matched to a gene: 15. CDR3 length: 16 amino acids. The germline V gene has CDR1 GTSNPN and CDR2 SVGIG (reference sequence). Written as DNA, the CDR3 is TGTGCCTGGACCTCCGGGAGGACAGGGAGACCGGAAAAACTGTTTTTT. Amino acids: CAWTSGRTGRPEKLFF.

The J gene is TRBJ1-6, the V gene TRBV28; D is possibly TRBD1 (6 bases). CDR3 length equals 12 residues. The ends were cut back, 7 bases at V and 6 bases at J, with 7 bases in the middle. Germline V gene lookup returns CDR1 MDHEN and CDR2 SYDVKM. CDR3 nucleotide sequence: TGTGCCAGCAACAGGGTTAATTCACCCCTCCACTTT. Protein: CASNRVNSPLHF.

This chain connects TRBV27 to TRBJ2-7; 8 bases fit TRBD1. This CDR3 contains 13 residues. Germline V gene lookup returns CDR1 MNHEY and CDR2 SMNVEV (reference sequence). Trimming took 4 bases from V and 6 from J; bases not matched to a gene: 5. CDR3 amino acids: CASSYGQGGEQYF. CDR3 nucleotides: TGTGCCAGCAGTTACGGACAGGGAGGCGAGCAGTACTTC.

This CDR3 reads CASSPLDRDGQPQHF. The DNA of the CDR3 is TGTGCCAGCAGCCCCCTGGACAGGGATGGTCAGCCCCAGCATTTT. The chain carries TRBV6-6 and TRBJ1-5; 8 positions agree with TRBD1. In germline, CDR1 is MNHNY, CDR2 SVGAGI (reference sequence). The CDR3 sequence is 15 residues long. The V and J ends lost 6 bases and 6 bases, in that order; junction bases with no gene match: 10.

CDR3 DNA sequence: TGCAGCGTTTCGATCGCCCCCGACAGGGAACAGTACTTC. Its protein product is CSVSIAPDREQYF. The V gene is TRBV29-1, the J gene TRBJ2-7, with 7 bases aligning to TRBD1. The CDR3 is made up of 13 amino acids. V was clipped by 5 bases and J by 10 bases; unmatched bases: 14. Germline V gene data show CDR1 as SQVTM and CDR2 as ANQGSEA.

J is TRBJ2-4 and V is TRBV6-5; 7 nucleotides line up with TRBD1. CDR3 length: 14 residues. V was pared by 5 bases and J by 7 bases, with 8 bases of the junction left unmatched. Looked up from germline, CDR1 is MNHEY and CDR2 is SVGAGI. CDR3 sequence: CASSRTGEGNIQYF. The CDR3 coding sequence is TGTGCCAGCAGTCGAACAGGGGAAGGGAACATTCAGTACTTC.

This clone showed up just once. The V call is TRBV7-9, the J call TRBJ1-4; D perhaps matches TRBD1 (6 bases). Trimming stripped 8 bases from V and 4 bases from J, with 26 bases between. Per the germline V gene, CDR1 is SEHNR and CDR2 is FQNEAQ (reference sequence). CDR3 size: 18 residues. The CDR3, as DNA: TGTGCCAGCCTAAATTTACGAACGAAGGACAGATTTAATGAAAAACTGTTTTTT. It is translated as CASLNLRTKDRFNEKLFF. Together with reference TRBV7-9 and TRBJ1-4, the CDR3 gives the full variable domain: DTGVSQNPRHKITKRGQNVTFRCDPISEHNRLYWYRQTLGQGPEFLTYFQNEAQLEKSRLLSDRFSAERPKGSFSTLEIQRTEQGDSAMYLCASLNLRTKDRFNEKLFFGSGTQLSVL.

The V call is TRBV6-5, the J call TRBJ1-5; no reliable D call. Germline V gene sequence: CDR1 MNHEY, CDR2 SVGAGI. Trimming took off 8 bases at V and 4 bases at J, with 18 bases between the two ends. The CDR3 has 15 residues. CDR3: CASRRTGNSNQPQHF. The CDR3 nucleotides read TGTGCCAGCCGAAGGACGGGAAACTCAAATCAGCCCCAGCATTTT.

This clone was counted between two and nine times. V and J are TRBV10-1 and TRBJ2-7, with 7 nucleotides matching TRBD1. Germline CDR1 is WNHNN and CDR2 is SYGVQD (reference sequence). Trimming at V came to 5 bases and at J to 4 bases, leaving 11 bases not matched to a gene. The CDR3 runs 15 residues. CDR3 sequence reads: CASSIFRDRSYEQYF. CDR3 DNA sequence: TGCGCCAGCAGTATATTCCGGGACAGATCTTACGAGCAGTACTTC.

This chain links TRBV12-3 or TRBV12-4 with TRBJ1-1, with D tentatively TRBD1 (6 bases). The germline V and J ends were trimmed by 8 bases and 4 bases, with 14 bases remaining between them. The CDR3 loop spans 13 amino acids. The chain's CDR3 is CASCRTVLTEAFF. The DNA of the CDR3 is TGTGCCAGCTGTCGGACAGTACTCACTGAAGCTTTCTTT.

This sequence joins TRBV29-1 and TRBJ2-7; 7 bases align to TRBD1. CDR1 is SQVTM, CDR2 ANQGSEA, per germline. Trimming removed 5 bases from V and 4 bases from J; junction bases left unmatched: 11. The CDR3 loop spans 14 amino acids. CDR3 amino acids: CSVTPGQLSYEQYF. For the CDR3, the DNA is TGCAGCGTTACACCGGGACAGCTATCTTACGAGCAGTACTTC.

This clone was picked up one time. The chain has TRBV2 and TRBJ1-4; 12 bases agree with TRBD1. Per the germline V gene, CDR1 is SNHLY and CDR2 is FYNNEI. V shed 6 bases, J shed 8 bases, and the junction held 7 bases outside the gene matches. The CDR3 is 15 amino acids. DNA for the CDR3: TGTGCCAGCAGGGGGACAGGGGGCCGCGGCGAAAAACTGTTTTTT. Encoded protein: CASRGTGGRGEKLFF.

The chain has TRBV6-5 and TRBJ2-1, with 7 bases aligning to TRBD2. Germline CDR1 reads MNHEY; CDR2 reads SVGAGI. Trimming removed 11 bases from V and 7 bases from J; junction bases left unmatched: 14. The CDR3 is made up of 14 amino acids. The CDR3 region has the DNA TGTGCCGTACACTTGGGGGGGTCCGGGAATGAGCAGTTCTTC. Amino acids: CAVHLGGSGNEQFF.

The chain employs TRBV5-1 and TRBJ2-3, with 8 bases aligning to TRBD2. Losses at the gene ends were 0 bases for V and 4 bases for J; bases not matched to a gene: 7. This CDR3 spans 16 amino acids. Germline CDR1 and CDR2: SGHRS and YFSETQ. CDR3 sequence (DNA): TGCGCCAGCAGCTTGGTGTCCGGGAGGGAGGCAGATACGCAGTATTTT. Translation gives CASSLVSGREADTQYF. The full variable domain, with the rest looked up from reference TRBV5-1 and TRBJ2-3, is KAGVTQTPRYLIKTRGQQVTLSCSPISGHRSVSWYQQTPGQGLQFLFEYFSETQRNKGNFPGRFSGRQFSNSRSEMNVSTLELGDSALYLCASSLVSGREADTQYFGPGTRLTVL.

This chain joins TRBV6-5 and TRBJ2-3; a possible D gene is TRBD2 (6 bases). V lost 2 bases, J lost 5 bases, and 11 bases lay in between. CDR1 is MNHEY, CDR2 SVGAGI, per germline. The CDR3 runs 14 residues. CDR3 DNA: TGTGCCAGCAGTTACGTGAAGGGAGGAGATACGCAGTATTTT. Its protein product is CASSYVKGGDTQYF.